This T cell receptor (beta chain) was identified during a study of T cells in Graves' hyperthyroidism and ophthalmopathy. The table lists this clonotype with a few counts. What it binds is not known. The hyperthyroidism was newly diagnosed and had lasted under 2 months; the patients were aged 18 to 65. Diagnostic decisions used clinical symptoms, serum thyroxine and TRAb, thyroid ultrasound and orbital computed tomography. Broader study findings: In the blood, most expanded thyroid clonotypes above 0.001 appeared as well.

What was amplified from RNA transcripts were TCR beta CDR3 regions. First-round RT-PCR with HTBI primers amplified the TCR CDR3 region. A single record per CDR3 protein comes from TCRdb applying MiXCR to the multiplex PCR reads. The table shows approximately 480,000 distinct CDR3 sequences, with 20% to 25% occurring only once. CDR1 is SGHRS and CDR2 is YFSETQ in the germline V gene. V lost 5 bases to trimming and J lost 4 bases, with 14 bases between them. The CDR3 is 14 amino acids. This TCR was sampled from a young man with Graves' hyperthyroidism. The genes are TRBV5-1 and TRBJ2-3; D might be TRBD1 or TRBD2, each matching 5 bases. Sequences were obtained from blood. The CDR3 DNA is TGCGCCAGCAGACGGGACCTCGGCGCAGATACGCAGTATTTT. This sequence encodes CASRRDLGADTQYF. Combining the CDR3 with reference TRBV5-1 and TRBJ2-3 gives the whole variable domain KAGVTQTPRYLIKTRGQQVTLSCSPISGHRSVSWYQQTPGQGLQFLFEYFSETQRNKGNFPGRFSGRQFSNSRSEMNVSTLELGDSALYLCASRRDLGADTQYFGPGTRLTVL.